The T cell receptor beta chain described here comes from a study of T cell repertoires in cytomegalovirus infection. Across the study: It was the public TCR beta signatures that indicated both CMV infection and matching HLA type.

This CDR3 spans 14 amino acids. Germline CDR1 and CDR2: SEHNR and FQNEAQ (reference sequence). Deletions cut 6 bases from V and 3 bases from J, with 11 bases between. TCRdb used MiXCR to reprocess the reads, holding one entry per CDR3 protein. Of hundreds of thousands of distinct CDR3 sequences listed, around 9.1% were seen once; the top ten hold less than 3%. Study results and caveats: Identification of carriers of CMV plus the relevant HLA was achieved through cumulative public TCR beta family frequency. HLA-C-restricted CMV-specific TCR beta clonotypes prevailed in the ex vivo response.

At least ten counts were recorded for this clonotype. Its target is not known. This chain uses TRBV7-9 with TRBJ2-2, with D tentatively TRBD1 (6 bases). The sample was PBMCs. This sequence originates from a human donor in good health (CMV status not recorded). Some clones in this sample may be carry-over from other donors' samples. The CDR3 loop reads CASSSDRHTGELFF. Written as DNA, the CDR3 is TGTGCCAGCAGTTCGGACAGACACACCGGGGAGCTGTTTTTT.